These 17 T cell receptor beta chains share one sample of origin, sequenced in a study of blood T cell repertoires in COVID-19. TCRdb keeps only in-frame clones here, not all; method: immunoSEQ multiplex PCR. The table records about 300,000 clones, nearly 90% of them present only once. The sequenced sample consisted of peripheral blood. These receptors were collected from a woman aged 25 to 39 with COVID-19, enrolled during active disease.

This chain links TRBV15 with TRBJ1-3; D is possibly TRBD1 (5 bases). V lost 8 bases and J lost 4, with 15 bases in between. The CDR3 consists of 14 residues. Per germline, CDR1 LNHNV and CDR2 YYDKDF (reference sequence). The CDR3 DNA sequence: TGTGCCACCCAGGGTCTGCCAGGGGGAAACACCATATATTTT. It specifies CATQGLPGGNTIYF.

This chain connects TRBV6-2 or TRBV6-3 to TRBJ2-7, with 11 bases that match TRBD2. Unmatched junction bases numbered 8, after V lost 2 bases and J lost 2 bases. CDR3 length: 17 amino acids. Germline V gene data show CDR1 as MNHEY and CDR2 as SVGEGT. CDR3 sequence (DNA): TGTGCCAGCAGTTACGGGGTGACTAGCGGGGCTACCTACGAGCAGTACTTC. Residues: CASSYGVTSGATYEQYF.

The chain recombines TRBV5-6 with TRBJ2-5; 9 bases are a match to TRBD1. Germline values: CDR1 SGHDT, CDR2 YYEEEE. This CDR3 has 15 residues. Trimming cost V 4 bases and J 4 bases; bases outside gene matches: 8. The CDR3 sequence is CASSLTGGGGETQYF. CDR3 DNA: TGTGCCAGCAGCCTCACAGGGGGCGGGGGAGAGACCCAGTACTTC.

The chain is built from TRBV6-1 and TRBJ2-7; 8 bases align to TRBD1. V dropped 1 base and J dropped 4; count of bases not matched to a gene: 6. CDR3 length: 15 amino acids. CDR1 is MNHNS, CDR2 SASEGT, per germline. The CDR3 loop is CASSEGAGGPYEQYV. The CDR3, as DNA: TGTGCCAGCAGTGAAGGTGCAGGGGGCCCTTACGAGCAGTACGTC.

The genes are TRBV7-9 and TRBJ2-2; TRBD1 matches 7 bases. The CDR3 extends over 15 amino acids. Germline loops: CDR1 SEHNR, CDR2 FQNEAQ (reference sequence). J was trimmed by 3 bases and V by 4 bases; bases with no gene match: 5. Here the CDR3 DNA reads TGTGCCAGCAGCTCAGACAGGGTTGACACCGGGGAGCTGTTTTTT. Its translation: CASSSDRVDTGELFF.

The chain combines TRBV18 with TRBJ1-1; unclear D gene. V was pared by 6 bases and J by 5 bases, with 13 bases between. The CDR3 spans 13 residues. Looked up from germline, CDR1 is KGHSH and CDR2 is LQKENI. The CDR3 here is CASSQIQETEAFF. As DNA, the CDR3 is TGTGCCAGCTCCCAAATTCAGGAAACTGAAGCTTTCTTT.

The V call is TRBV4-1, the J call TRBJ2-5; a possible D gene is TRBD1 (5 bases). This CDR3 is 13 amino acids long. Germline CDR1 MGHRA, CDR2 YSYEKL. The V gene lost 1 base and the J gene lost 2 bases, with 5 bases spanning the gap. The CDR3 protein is CASSQGQQETQYF. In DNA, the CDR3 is TGCGCCAGCAGCCAAGGACAGCAAGAGACCCAGTACTTC.

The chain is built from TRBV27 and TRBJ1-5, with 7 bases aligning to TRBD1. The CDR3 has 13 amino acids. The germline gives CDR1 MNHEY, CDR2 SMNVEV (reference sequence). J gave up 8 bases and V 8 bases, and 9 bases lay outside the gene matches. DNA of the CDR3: TGTGCCAGCCCCCAGGGGGTGGGAGAGCCCCAGCATTTT. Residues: CASPQGVGEPQHF.

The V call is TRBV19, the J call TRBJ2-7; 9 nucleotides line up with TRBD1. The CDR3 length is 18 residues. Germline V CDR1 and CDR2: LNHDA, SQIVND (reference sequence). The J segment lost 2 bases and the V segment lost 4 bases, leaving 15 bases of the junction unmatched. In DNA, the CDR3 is TGTGCCAGTAGTACCAGAAGTAACACAGGGGGCAGAACCTACGAGCAGTACTTC. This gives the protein CASSTRSNTGGRTYEQYF.

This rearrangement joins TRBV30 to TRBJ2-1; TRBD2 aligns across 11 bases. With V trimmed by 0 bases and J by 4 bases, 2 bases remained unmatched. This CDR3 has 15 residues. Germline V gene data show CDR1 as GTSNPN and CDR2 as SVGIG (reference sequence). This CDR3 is CAWSVGTSGYNEQFF. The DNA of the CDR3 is TGTGCCTGGAGTGTAGGGACTAGCGGATACAATGAGCAGTTCTTC.

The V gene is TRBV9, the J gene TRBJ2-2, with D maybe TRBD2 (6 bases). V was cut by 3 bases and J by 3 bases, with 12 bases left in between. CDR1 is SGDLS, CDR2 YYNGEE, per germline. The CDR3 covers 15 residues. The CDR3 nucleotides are TGTGCCAGCAGCGGGGGGGTGACTGACACCGGGGAGCTGTTTTTT. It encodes CASSGGVTDTGELFF.

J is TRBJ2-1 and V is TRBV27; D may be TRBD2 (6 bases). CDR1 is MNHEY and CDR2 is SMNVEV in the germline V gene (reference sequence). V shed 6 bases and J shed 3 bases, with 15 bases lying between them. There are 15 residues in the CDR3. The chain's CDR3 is CASSWTEGLYNEQFF. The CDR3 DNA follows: TGTGCCAGCAGCTGGACGGAGGGCCTCTACAATGAGCAGTTCTTC.

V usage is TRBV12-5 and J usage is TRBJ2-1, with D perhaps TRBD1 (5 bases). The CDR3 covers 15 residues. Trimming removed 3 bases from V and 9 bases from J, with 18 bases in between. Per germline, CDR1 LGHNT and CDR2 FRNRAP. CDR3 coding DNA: TGTGCTAGTGGTTTTCCGGCAGGGTTCGTGGCTGAGCAGTTCTTC. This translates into CASGFPAGFVAEQFF.

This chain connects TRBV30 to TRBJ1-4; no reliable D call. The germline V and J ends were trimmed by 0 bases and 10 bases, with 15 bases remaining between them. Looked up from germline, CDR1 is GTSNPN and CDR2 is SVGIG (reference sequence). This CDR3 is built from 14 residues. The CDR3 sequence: CAWSVGGSGVKLFF. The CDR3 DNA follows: TGTGCCTGGAGTGTAGGCGGGTCTGGAGTAAAACTGTTTTTT.

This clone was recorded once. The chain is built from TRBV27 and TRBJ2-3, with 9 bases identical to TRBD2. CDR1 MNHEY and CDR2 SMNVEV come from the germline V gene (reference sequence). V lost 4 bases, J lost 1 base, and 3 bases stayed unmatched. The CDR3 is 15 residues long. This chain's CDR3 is CASSWTSEGTDTQYF. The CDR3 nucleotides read TGTGCCAGCAGTTGGACTAGCGAGGGCACAGATACGCAGTATTTT.

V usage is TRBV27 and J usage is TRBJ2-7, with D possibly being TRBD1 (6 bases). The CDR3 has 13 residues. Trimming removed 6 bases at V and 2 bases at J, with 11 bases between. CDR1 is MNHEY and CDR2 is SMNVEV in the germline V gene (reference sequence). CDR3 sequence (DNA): TGTGCCAGCAGGGGGGCAGCGACCTACGAGCAGTACTTC. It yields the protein CASRGAATYEQYF.

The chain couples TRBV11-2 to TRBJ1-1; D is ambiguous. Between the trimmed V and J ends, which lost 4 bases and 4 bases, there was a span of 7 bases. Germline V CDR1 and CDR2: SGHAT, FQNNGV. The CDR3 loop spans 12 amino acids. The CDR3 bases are TGTGCCAGCAGCTCTTTTTTCACTGAAGCTTTCTTT. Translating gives CASSSFFTEAFF.